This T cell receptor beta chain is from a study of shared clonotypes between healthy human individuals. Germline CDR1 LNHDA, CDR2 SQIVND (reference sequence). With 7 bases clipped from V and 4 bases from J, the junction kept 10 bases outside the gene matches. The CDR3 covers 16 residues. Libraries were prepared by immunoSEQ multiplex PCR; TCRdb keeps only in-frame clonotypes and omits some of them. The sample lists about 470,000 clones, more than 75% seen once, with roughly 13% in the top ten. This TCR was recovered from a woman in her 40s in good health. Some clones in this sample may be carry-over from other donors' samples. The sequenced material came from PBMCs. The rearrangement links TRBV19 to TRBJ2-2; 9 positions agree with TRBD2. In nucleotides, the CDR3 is TGTGCCAGTAAGGGGGGGAGCGGGAGGAGCACCGGGGAGCTGTTTTTT. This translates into CASKGGSGRSTGELFF.